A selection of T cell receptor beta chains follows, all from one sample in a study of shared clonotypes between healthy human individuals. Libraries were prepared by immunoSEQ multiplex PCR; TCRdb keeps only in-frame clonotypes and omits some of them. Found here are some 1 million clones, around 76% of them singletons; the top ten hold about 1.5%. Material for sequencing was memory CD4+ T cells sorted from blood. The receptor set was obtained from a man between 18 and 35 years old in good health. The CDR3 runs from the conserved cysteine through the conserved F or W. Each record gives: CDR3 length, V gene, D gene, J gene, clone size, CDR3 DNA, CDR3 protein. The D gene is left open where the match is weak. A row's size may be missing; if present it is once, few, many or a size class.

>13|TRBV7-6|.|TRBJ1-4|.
TGTGCCAGCAGCCCGCTTACTAATGAAAAACTGTTTTTT
CASSPLTNEKLFF
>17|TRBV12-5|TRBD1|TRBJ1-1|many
TGTGCTAGTGGTTTGGAACTCACAGGGGGGAGGATTTTTGAAGCTTTCTTT
CASGLELTGGRIFEAFF
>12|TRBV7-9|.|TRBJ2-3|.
TGTGCCAGCAGCTTAGGGGTGCATACGCAGTATTTT
CASSLGVHTQYF
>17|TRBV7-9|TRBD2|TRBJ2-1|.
TGTGCCAGCAGCTCCAGCGGGAGTCTGGGCTCCTACAATGAGCAGTTCTTC
CASSSSGSLGSYNEQFF
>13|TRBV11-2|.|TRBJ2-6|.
TGTGCCAGCAGCTATGCTGGGGCCAACGTCCTGACTTTC
CASSYAGANVLTF
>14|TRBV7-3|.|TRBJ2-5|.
TGTGCCAGCAGCTTAGACAGAAGTAAAGAGACCCAGTACTTC
CASSLDRSKETQYF
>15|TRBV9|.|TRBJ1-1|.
TGTGCCAGCAGCTCTCAAGGGGACTTGAACACTGAAGCTTTCTTT
CASSSQGDLNTEAFF
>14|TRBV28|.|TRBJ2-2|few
TGTGCCACCGTCTGGGGCGCGAACACCGGGGAGCTGTTTTTT
CATVWGANTGELFF
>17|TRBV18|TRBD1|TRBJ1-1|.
TGTGCCAGCCGAGGCCGGGGGACAGGGACCCTGGGCGGTGAAGCTTTCTTT
CASRGRGTGTLGGEAFF
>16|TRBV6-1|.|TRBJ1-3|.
TGTGCCAGCAGTGAAGAGGTGGTCTTGGCCGGAAACACCATATATTTT
CASSEEVVLAGNTIYF
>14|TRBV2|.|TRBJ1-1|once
TGTGCCAGCAGGAACGCAGGGGTCGGCACTGAAGCTTTCTTT
CASRNAGVGTEAFF
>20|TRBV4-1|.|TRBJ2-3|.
TGCGCCAGCAGCCAAGGAAGTGGGAAACACAGCGGAACCGACAGGGATACGCAGTATTTT
CASSQGSGKHSGTDRDTQYF
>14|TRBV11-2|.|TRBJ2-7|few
TGTGCCAGCAACACCGATGGGGGACCCTACGAGCAGTACTTC
CASNTDGGPYEQYF
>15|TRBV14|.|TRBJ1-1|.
TGTGCCAGCAGAATCGCATTGGGGGATAAGACTGAAGCTTTCTTT
CASRIALGDKTEAFF
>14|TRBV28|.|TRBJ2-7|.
TGTGCCAGCAGTTCCCTTACGGGCCCCTACGAGCAGTACTTC
CASSSLTGPYEQYF
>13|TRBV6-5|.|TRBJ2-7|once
TGTGCCAGCAGTTTGGAGGGCTCCTACGAGCAGTACTTC
CASSLEGSYEQYF
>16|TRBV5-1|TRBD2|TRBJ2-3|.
TGCGCCAGCAGCTTGGCCCTAGCGGGGGGCACAGATACGCAGTATTTT
CASSLALAGGTDTQYF
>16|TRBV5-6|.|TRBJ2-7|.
TGTGCCAGCAGCTTGGAATTAGGGCAGGGCACCTACGAGCAGTACTTC
CASSLELGQGTYEQYF
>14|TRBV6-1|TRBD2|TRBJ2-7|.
TGTGCCAGCAGTGTTCGGACTAGCAATTACGAGCAGTACTTC
CASSVRTSNYEQYF
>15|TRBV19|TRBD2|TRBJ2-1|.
TGTGCCAGTAGTCCCGGGACTAGCGGGGGCAATGAGCAGTTCTTC
CASSPGTSGGNEQFF
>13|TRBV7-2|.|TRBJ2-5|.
TGTGCCAGCAGCTTAGTACCCGGGCAGACCCAGTACTTC
CASSLVPGQTQYF
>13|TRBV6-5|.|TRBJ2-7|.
TGTGCCAGCAGTCCTCGTAGGGGAGACGAGCAGTACTTC
CASSPRRGDEQYF
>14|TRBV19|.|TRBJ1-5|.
TGTGCCAGTAGTCACAGGGAGACCAATCAGCCCCAGCATTTT
CASSHRETNQPQHF
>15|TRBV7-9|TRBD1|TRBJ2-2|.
TGTGCCAGCAGCTTAGGGACAGGGGCGAACGGGGAGCTGTTTTTT
CASSLGTGANGELFF
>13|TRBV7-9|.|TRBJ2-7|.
TGTGCCAGCAGCTTCAGCAGCTCCTACGAGCAGTACTTC
CASSFSSSYEQYF
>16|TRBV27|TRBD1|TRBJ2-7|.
TGTGCCAGCAGTTTAATACGAGGACAGGGGAAGTACGAGCAGTACTTC
CASSLIRGQGKYEQYF
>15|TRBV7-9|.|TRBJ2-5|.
TGTGCCAGCAGCTTACGGCTAGCTCAAAAAGAGACCCAGTACTTC
CASSLRLAQKETQYF
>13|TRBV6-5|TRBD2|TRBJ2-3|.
TGTGCCAGCAGTTACGGCAGCGGGAGGGCCTTGTCTTTT
CASSYGSGRALSF